This T cell receptor beta chain stems from a study of Graves' ophthalmopathy and Graves' hyperthyroidism. Overall study results and limits: Most clonotypes expanded in thyroid above 0.001 frequency were present in blood too. From stable hyperthyroidism, ophthalmopathy was separated by a 13-signature model with around 90% sensitivity and around 80% specificity.

A few counts support this clonotype. The target antigen is unknown. Per the germline V gene, CDR1 is DFQATT and CDR2 is SNEGSKA (reference sequence). This CDR3 spans 16 amino acids. The V gene lost 0 bases and the J gene lost 8 bases, with 17 bases spanning the gap. The authors amplified TCR beta CDR3 regions, and they did so from RNA transcripts for repertoire sequencing. First-round RT-PCR used HTBI primers; second-round multiplex PCR followed. TCRdb recomputed calls from the multiplex PCR reads with MiXCR, one row per CDR3 protein. The table lists 200,000 to 250,000 distinct CDR3 sequences, 20% to 25% of them singletons.

The specimen was peripheral blood. The sequence was collected from a woman between 50 and 59 years old with Graves' ophthalmopathy. The chain is built from TRBV20-1 and TRBJ1-6; TRBD1 might be the D (5 bases). CDR3 region: CSARDLGGASYSPLHF. The CDR3 DNA reads TGCAGTGCTAGAGATTTGGGAGGGGCCTCTTATTCACCCCTCCACTTT.